These 30 T cell receptor beta chains share one sample of origin, sequenced in a study of shared clonotypes between healthy human individuals. The naive CD8 fraction comprised CD45RO-negative cells positively selected for CCR7 and excluded terminally differentiated effector memory CD45RA+ cells. The repertoire was sequenced with immunoSEQ multiplex PCR; TCRdb's copy has only in-frame clones and lacks some. Of more than 2 million clones listed, 80% to 95% are singletons. The sequenced material came from naive CD8+ T cells from PBMCs. The receptors stem from a man younger than 30 in good health. Some clones in this sample may be carry-over from other donors' samples.

The chain recombines TRBV13 with TRBJ2-3; TRBD1 matches at 8 bases. Germline lookup yields CDR1 PRHDT and CDR2 FYEKMQ (reference sequence). The length of the CDR3 is 15 residues. V was clipped by 5 bases and J by 0 bases; unmatched bases: 4. CDR3 loop: CASSPGQGSTDTQYF. For the CDR3, the DNA is TGTGCCAGCAGCCCCGGACAGGGTAGCACAGATACGCAGTATTTT.

The rearrangement joins TRBV9 to TRBJ2-1; TRBD1 aligns across 10 bases. Germline CDR1 SGDLS, CDR2 YYNGEE. With 3 bases clipped from V and 4 bases from J, the junction kept 10 bases outside the gene matches. The CDR3 contains 17 residues. DNA for the CDR3: TGTGCCAGCAGCGGCAGGAGGGGACAGGGGCCTTACAATGAGCAGTTCTTC. Translation: CASSGRRGQGPYNEQFF.

V is TRBV11-1 and J is TRBJ2-7; 11 bases map to TRBD1. Germline-derived CDR1 and CDR2 are SGHAT and FQDESV (reference sequence). This CDR3 region has 12 residues. The junction had 1 base not matched to a gene; V was cut back by 8 bases and J by 4 bases. The CDR3 reads CASRDRGYEQYF. CDR3 DNA sequence: TGTGCCAGCCGGGACAGGGGGTACGAGCAGTACTTC. The full variable domain, its missing parts supplied by reference TRBV11-1 and TRBJ2-7, is EAEVAQSPRYKITEKSQAVAFWCDPISGHATLYWYRQILGQGPELLVQFQDESVVDDSQLPKDRFSAERLKGVDSTLKIQPAELGDSAMYLCASRDRGYEQYFGPGTRLTVT.

This clone was observed a handful of times. The chain joins TRBV4-1 to TRBJ1-1, with no clear D. The length of the CDR3 is 15 residues. V was trimmed by 3 bases and J by 4 bases, leaving 15 bases between them. CDR1 and CDR2 from the germline V gene are MGHRA and YSYEKL. CDR3: CASSQLTSRGTEAFF. The CDR3 coding sequence is TGCGCCAGCAGCCAGCTAACAAGTCGGGGCACTGAAGCTTTCTTT.

This clone was recorded a few times. V is TRBV6-1 and J is TRBJ1-5; D remains ambiguous. Germline V gene sequence: CDR1 MNHNS, CDR2 SASEGT. The V end lost 6 bases, the J end lost 4 bases, and 16 bases lay between the germline ends. The CDR3 covers 15 residues. CDR3 protein: CASSPGGGWNQPQHF. As DNA, the CDR3 is TGTGCCAGCAGCCCCGGAGGAGGGTGGAATCAGCCCCAGCATTTT.

V gene TRBV5-1 combines with J gene TRBJ2-3, with 7 bases matching TRBD2. CDR1 and CDR2 (germline): SGHRS, YFSETQ. The J segment lost 2 bases and the V segment lost 5 bases, leaving 26 bases of the junction unmatched. The CDR3 runs 21 residues. The CDR3 DNA follows: TGCGCCAGCAGATCAACCTTTGGGGGGGAACCCCTAGCGTCCCTCACAGATACGCAGTATTTT. Translation gives CASRSTFGGEPLASLTDTQYF.

This clone was observed a single time. The chain carries TRBV5-1 and TRBJ2-1, with TRBD2 matching over 12 bases. The V and J ends lost 3 bases and 4 bases, in that order; junction bases with no gene match: 2. CDR1 is SGHRS, CDR2 YFSETQ, per germline. There are 15 residues in the CDR3. The CDR3, as DNA: TGCGCCAGCAGCTCGACTAGCGGGAGATACAATGAGCAGTTCTTC. Translation: CASSSTSGRYNEQFF.

The V and J genes are TRBV28 and TRBJ2-5; the D is unclear. CDR1 and CDR2 (germline): MDHEN, SYDVKM. V dropped 5 bases and J dropped 4 bases, with 11 bases sitting between them. The CDR3 loop spans 13 amino acids. This chain's CDR3 is CASSPLSVETQYF. The CDR3 nucleotides read TGTGCCAGCAGTCCCTTGTCAGTAGAGACCCAGTACTTC.

Concerning this clone: Other DNA sequences in the same sample also yield this CDR3. This chain connects TRBV9 to TRBJ2-3; D is ambiguous. In germline, CDR1 is SGDLS, CDR2 YYNGEE. The V end was cut by 0 bases, the J end by 5 bases, with 10 bases between. This CDR3 is built from 14 residues. The CDR3 loop is CASSVGTSRDTQYF. DNA of the CDR3: TGTGCCAGCAGCGTAGGGACCTCCCGAGATACGCAGTATTTT.

This chain connects TRBV4-1 to TRBJ1-2; TRBD1 matches 9 bases. The CDR3 sequence is 15 residues long. CDR1 is MGHRA and CDR2 is YSYEKL in the germline V gene. The ends lost 1 base at V and 4 bases at J; junction bases unmatched: 4. The CDR3 DNA follows: TGCGCCAGCAGCCAAGTCACAGGGGGCATCTATGGCTACACCTTC. Translating gives CASSQVTGGIYGYTF.

The chain carries TRBV19 and TRBJ2-1; TRBD2 might be the D (6 bases). Germline assignment: CDR1 LNHDA and CDR2 SQIVND (reference sequence). Trimming removed 5 bases from V and 1 base from J, with 15 bases in between. The CDR3 totals 16 residues. CDR3 DNA: TGTGCCAGTAGTTGGAGGGCACGCAATTCCTACAATGAGCAGTTCTTC. It is translated as CASSWRARNSYNEQFF.

The chain recombines TRBV6-6 with TRBJ1-4; D gene unclear. The V and J ends lost 6 bases and 7 bases respectively, with 15 bases between them. CDR1 is MNHNY and CDR2 is SVGAGI in the germline V gene (reference sequence). The CDR3 has 14 amino acids. The CDR3 protein is CASSRVPRAEKLFF. The CDR3 region has the DNA TGTGCCAGCAGCCGTGTCCCTAGGGCTGAAAAACTGTTTTTT.

To note about this clone: This same CDR3 is encoded by further DNA sequences in the sample. This rearrangement joins TRBV5-1 to TRBJ1-1, with 7 bases lining up with TRBD1. The CDR3 length is 12 residues. J lost 4 bases, V lost 5 bases, and 2 bases had no gene match. CDR1 and CDR2 (germline): SGHRS, YFSETQ. CDR3 amino acids: CASSRTGTEAFF. The CDR3 region has the DNA TGCGCCAGCAGTCGGACAGGCACTGAAGCTTTCTTT.

The chain couples TRBV28 to TRBJ2-2; TRBD2 matches at 12 bases. The CDR3 is 17 amino acids. Trimming took 5 bases from V and 7 from J; bases not matched to a gene: 11. Germline V gene lookup returns CDR1 MDHEN and CDR2 SYDVKM. This chain's CDR3 is CASSPALAGGDHGELFF. CDR3 bases: TGTGCCAGCAGTCCCGCCCTAGCGGGAGGGGACCACGGGGAGCTGTTTTTT.

This chain links TRBV4-2 with TRBJ2-4; the D call may be TRBD1 or TRBD2 (6 bases each). The germline V gene has CDR1 LGHNA and CDR2 YNFKEQ. V was clipped by 0 bases and J by 9 bases, with 12 bases between them. There are 14 residues in the CDR3. The CDR3 loop is CASSQDRGPIIQYF. Here the CDR3 DNA reads TGTGCCAGCAGCCAAGATCGGGGGCCCATCATTCAGTACTTC.

In regard to this clone: Other DNA sequences of this sample code for an identical CDR3. This rearrangement joins TRBV13 to TRBJ1-4; TRBD1 might be the D (5 bases). Germline V gene data show CDR1 as PRHDT and CDR2 as FYEKMQ (reference sequence). This CDR3 has 14 amino acids. V lost 0 bases and J lost 7, with 9 bases in between. DNA for the CDR3: TGTGCCAGCAGCTTAGGGGGGCCTAGTGAAAAACTGTTTTTT. Translation gives CASSLGGPSEKLFF.

The rearrangement joins TRBV11-2 to TRBJ2-3; TRBD2 agrees at 7 bases. Trimming at V came to 3 bases and at J to 3 bases, leaving 15 bases not matched to a gene. Germline V gene data show CDR1 as SGHAT and CDR2 as FQNNGV. This CDR3 has 18 residues. The CDR3 sequence: CASSLDFRGRGSTDTQYF. The CDR3 nucleotides read TGTGCCAGCAGCTTGGATTTTAGAGGGAGGGGAAGTACAGATACGCAGTATTTT.

The chain links TRBV7-6 to TRBJ2-7; no firm D call. Germline V gives CDR1 SGHVS, CDR2 FNYEAQ. Trimming cost V 5 bases and J 2 bases, with 10 bases left between them. This CDR3 has 13 residues. DNA for the CDR3: TGTGCCAGCAGCCAAGACGCAGCCTACGAGCAGTACTTC. Encoded protein: CASSQDAAYEQYF.

The genes are TRBV27 and TRBJ2-1; no definite D call. The CDR3 has 13 amino acids. Germline V lookup: CDR1 MNHEY, CDR2 SMNVEV (reference sequence). Deletions cut 5 bases from V and 9 bases from J, with 14 bases between. The CDR3 DNA sequence: TGTGCCAGCAGTCCTCGTCTCCTTCCTGAGCAGTTCTTC. This encodes CASSPRLLPEQFF.

The genes are TRBV7-2 and TRBJ2-1; TRBD2 agrees at 8 bases. Germline V gene lookup returns CDR1 SGHTA and CDR2 FQGNSA. The CDR3 length is 15 residues. V was clipped by 5 bases and J by 3 bases; unmatched bases: 6. The CDR3 protein is CASSPGTSHYNEQFF. In nucleotides, the CDR3 is TGTGCCAGCAGCCCCGGGACTAGTCACTACAATGAGCAGTTCTTC.

The chain uses TRBV11-3 and TRBJ2-3; D is unresolved. The V and J ends lost 5 bases and 0 bases respectively, with 15 bases between them. The germline V gene encodes CDR1 SGHNT and CDR2 YENEEA. The CDR3 covers 16 residues. The CDR3 bases are TGTGCCAGCAGCCCCCTGGGTGGCAGGAGCACAGATACGCAGTATTTT. This gives the protein CASSPLGGRSTDTQYF.

The rearrangement links TRBV7-8 to TRBJ2-7; 8 bases fit TRBD2. Trimming cost V 5 bases and J 5 bases; bases outside gene matches: 8. CDR3 size: 14 residues. Germline CDR1 is SGHVS and CDR2 is FQNEAQ. The CDR3, as DNA: TGTGCCAGCAGCCCCAGCGGGAGTGGTAACGAGCAGTACTTC. Translated: CASSPSGSGNEQYF.

J is TRBJ2-5 and V is TRBV27, with unresolved D. Germline CDR1 and CDR2: MNHEY and SMNVEV (reference sequence). Trimming pared 7 bases from V and 5 bases from J, leaving 23 bases between. The CDR3 is made up of 16 amino acids. The CDR3: CASMGRTYYIGETQYF. The CDR3 nucleotides are TGTGCCAGCATGGGCCGGACCTACTACATAGGGGAGACCCAGTACTTC.

The chain combines TRBV6-1 with TRBJ2-3; the D gene is possibly TRBD2 (5 bases). Trimming left V 4 bases short and J 2 bases short, with 13 bases between. Germline CDR1 MNHNS, CDR2 SASEGT. This CDR3 contains 15 residues. Here the CDR3 reads CASSGLSGNTDTQYF. The DNA for the CDR3 is TGTGCCAGCAGTGGTCTTTCGGGGAACACAGATACGCAGTATTTT.

This rearrangement joins TRBV23-1 to TRBJ2-7; TRBD2 matches at 11 bases. TRBV23-1 is known as an ORF, though its function is uncertain. V trimming: 7 bases; J trimming: 2 bases; junction bases outside the gene matches: 10. The CDR3 sequence is 16 residues long. The CDR3 bases are TGCGCCAGCACTCCCAAGACTAGCGGGAAGCCCTACGAGCAGTACTTC. This sequence encodes CASTPKTSGKPYEQYF.

In the case of this clone: The sample holds other DNA sequences that translate to the same CDR3. This chain joins TRBV7-9 and TRBJ2-7; D is possibly TRBD1 or TRBD2 (5 bases each). V lost 5 bases, J lost 0 bases, and 11 bases lay in between. CDR3 length equals 14 residues. CDR1 and CDR2 (germline): SEHNR, FQNEAQ (reference sequence). CDR3 sequence reads: CASSGRDASYEQYF. The CDR3 DNA is TGTGCCAGCAGCGGCCGGGACGCCTCCTACGAGCAGTACTTC.

This chain connects TRBV15 to TRBJ2-3, with D possibly TRBD2 on 5 matching bases. CDR1 and CDR2 from the germline V gene are LNHNV and YYDKDF (reference sequence). CDR3 length equals 16 residues. The germline V and J ends were trimmed by 1 base and 2 bases, with 13 bases remaining between them. The CDR3 here is CATSRVGGSNTDTQYF. The CDR3, as DNA: TGTGCCACCAGCAGAGTGGGCGGGTCAAACACAGATACGCAGTATTTT.

Of note for this clone: This sample includes further DNA sequences coding for the same CDR3. The genes are TRBV11-2 and TRBJ2-7; 8 nucleotides agree with TRBD1. The J segment lost 3 bases and the V segment lost 4 bases, leaving 5 bases of the junction unmatched. CDR1 is SGHAT and CDR2 is FQNNGV in the germline V gene. The CDR3 is 14 residues long. CDR3 DNA: TGTGCCAGCAGCTACGGGACAGGAAGCTACGAGCAGTACTTC. Translation: CASSYGTGSYEQYF.

This rearrangement joins TRBV29-1 to TRBJ2-7, with 7 bases aligning to TRBD1. Germline V gene data show CDR1 as SQVTM and CDR2 as ANQGSEA. The CDR3 sequence is 14 residues long. The V and J ends lost 7 bases and 1 base, in that order; junction bases with no gene match: 10. The CDR3 loop is CSASTGTDSYEQYF. DNA for the CDR3: TGCAGCGCCTCAACCGGGACAGATTCCTACGAGCAGTACTTC.

This chain joins TRBV27 and TRBJ2-3, with 8 bases identical to TRBD1. Germline lookup yields CDR1 MNHEY and CDR2 SMNVEV (reference sequence). V trimming: 0 bases; J trimming: 5 bases; junction bases outside the gene matches: 4. CDR3 length: 15 residues. The CDR3 loop is CASSLSAGGLDTQYF. The DNA for the CDR3 is TGTGCCAGCAGTTTATCTGCAGGGGGCTTAGATACGCAGTATTTT.